The 5 T cell receptor beta chains below all came from one sample that was sequenced in a study of blood T cell repertoires in COVID-19. Assay: immunoSEQ multiplex PCR; the TCRdb copy retains only in-frame clones and omits some. Of about 420,000 clones detected, 70% to 90% appear once; the ten largest clones hold 0.65% to 1%. What was sequenced was peripheral blood. All receptors come from a man aged 18 to 29 with COVID-19, enrolled during active disease.

The chain has TRBV5-4 and TRBJ2-2; 7 nucleotides agree with TRBD2. Losses at the gene ends were 1 base for V and 3 bases for J; bases not matched to a gene: 3. From germline, CDR1 is SGHNT and CDR2 YYREEE (reference sequence). CDR3 length: 15 residues. CDR3 DNA: TGTGCCAGCAGCTTGTATAGCGGGCACACCGGGGAGCTGTTTTTT. The encoded protein is CASSLYSGHTGELFF.

The gene calls are TRBV10-3 and TRBJ2-7, with D uncertain. The germline CDR1 and CDR2 sequences are ENHRY and SYGVKD. V was pared by 3 bases and J by 3 bases, with 3 bases between. The CDR3 sequence is 11 residues long. The CDR3 DNA sequence: TGTGCCATCAGTGACAACTACGAGCAGTACTTC. Its translation is CAISDNYEQYF.

The gene calls are TRBV6-6 and TRBJ2-6; TRBD1 might be the D (5 bases). Looked up from germline, CDR1 is MNHNY and CDR2 is SVGAGI (reference sequence). The CDR3 consists of 15 residues. V lost 7 bases and J lost 0, with 10 bases in between. The CDR3 DNA reads TGTGCCAGCACAGACAGCCACTCTGGGGCCAACGTCCTGACTTTC. The encoded protein is CASTDSHSGANVLTF.

The genes are TRBV11-3 and TRBJ2-5, with 16 bases fitting TRBD2. V lost 5 bases and J lost 5; bases outside the gene matches: 5. The germline V gene has CDR1 SGHNT and CDR2 YENEEA. The CDR3 contains 16 residues. The DNA of the CDR3 is TGTGCCAGCAGCCTGGGACTAGCGGGAGGGTTGGAGACCCAGTACTTC. This sequence encodes CASSLGLAGGLETQYF.

A word on this clone: The junction departs from germline at one end; a sequencing error may be responsible. V and J are TRBV7-7 and TRBJ2-5, with D possibly matching TRBD1 (5 bases). The CDR3 has 13 residues. Germline V gene lookup returns CDR1 SSHAT and CDR2 FNYEAQ (reference sequence). CDR3 region: CASSFRAQETQYF. Written as DNA, the CDR3 is TGTGCTAGCAGCTTCAGGGCCCAAGAGACCCAGTACTTC.